The entry below describes one T cell receptor (beta chain). Its antigen is unidentified. Preparation of the TCRbeta library involved a method that used unique molecular identifiers. One entry per CDR3 protein, called by TCRdb with MiXCR from the PCR reads. The sample holds 500,000 to 750,000 distinct CDR3 sequences, 10% to 15% seen once. The data derive from a study of T-cell reconstitution after alpha-beta-depleted transplantation in children. Study-wide results and limits: From surviving recipient T cells and thymic progenitors came the high day-60 TCRbeta diversity observed in some patients.

Germline values: CDR1 KGHSH, CDR2 LQKENI. The CDR3 covers 15 residues. Trimming removed 3 bases from V and 2 bases from J, with 14 bases in between. This material consisted of PBMCs, mostly from graft donor cells, taken 360 days after TCRalphabeta/CD19-depleted stem cell transplant. The sequence came from a male patient between 10 and 17 years old who had a stem cell transplant for acute myeloid leukemia, so the T cells may come from the graft donor. V usage is TRBV18 and J usage is TRBJ2-7; tentatively, D is TRBD1 (6 bases). The CDR3 is CASSPRAGVAYEQYF. CDR3 coding DNA: TGTGCCAGCTCACCTCGGGCAGGGGTGGCCTACGAGCAGTACTTC.